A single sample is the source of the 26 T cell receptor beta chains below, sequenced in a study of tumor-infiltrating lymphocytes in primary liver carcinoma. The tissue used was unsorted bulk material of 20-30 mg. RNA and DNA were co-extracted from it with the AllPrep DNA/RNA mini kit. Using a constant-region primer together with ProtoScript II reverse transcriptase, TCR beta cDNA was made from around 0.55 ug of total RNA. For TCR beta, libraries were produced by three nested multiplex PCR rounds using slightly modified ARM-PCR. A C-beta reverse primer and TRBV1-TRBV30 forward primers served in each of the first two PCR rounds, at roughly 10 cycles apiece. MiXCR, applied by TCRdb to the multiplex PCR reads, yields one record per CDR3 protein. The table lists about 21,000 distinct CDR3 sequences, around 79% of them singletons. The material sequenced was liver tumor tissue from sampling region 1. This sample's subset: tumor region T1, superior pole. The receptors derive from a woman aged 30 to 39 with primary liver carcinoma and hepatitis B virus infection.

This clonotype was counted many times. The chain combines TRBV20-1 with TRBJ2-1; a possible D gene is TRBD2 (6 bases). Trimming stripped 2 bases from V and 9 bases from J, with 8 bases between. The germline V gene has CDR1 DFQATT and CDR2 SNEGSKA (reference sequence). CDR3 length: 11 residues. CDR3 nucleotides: TGCAGTGCTAGACTCGGGAGTGAGCAGTTCTTC. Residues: CSARLGSEQFF.

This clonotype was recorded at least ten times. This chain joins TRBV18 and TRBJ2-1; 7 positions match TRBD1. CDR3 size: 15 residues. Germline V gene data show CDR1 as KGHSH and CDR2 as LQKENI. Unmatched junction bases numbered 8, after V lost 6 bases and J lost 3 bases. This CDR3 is CASSQRQGIYNEQFF. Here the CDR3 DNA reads TGTGCCAGCTCCCAACGACAGGGAATCTACAATGAGCAGTTCTTC.

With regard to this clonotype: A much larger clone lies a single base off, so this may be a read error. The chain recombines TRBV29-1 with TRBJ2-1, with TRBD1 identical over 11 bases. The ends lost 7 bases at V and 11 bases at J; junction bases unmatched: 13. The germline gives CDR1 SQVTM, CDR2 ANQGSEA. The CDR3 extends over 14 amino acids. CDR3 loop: CSELPGQGVDKQFF. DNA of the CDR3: TGCAGCGAATTGCCGGGACAGGGGGTGGACAAGCAGTTCTTC.

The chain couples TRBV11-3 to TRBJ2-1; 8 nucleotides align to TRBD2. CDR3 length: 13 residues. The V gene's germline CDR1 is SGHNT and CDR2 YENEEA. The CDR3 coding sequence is TGTGTCGGCGCTAGCGGGTATGGGAATGAGCAGTTCTTC. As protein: CVGASGYGNEQFF.

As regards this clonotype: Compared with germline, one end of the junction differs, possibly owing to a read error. As DNA, the CDR3 is TGTGCTAGCAGTTCATTGGGACACGGCTTCTTGGATGAGCAGTTCTTC. Translating gives CASSSLGHGFLDEQFF. The chain carries TRBV11-3 and TRBJ2-1; weak D call: TRBD1 (6 bases). The CDR3 extends over 16 amino acids. Germline-derived CDR1 and CDR2 are SGHNT and YENEEA.

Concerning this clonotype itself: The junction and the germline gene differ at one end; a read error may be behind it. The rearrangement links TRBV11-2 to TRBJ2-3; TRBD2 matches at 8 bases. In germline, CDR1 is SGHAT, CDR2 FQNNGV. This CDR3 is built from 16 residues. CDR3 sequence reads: CPSCAGLEGIVDTQYF. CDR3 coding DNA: TGTCCCAGCTGCGCGGGACTAGAGGGTATTGTTGATACGCAGTATTTT.

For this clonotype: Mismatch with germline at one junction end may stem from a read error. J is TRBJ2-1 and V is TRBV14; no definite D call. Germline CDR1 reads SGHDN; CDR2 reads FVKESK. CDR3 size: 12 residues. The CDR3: CARSLFYNEQFF. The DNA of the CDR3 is TGTGCCAGGAGCCTGTTCTACAATGAGCAGTTCTTC.

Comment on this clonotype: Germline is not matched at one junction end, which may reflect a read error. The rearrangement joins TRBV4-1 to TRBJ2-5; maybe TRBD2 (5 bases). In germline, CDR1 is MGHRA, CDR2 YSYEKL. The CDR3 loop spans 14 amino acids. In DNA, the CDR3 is TGCACCAGCAGCCATGAAGAGAGGGCTGTGACCCAGTACTTC. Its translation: CTSSHEERAVTQYF.

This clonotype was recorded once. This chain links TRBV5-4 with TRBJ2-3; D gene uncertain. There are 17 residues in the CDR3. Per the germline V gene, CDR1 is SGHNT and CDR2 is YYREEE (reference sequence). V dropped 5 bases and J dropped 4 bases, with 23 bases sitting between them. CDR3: CASSVDEHPPPADTQYF. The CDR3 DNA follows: TGTGCCAGCAGTGTAGACGAACACCCTCCACCCGCAGATACGCAGTATTTT.

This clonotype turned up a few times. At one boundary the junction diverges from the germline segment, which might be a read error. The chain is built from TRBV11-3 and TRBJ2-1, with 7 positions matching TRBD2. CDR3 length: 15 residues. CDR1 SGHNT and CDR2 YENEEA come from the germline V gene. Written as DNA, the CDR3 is TGTGTCAGCAGTCGACCAGCGGTGGGGGGGTATGAGCAGTTCTTC. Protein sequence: CVSSRPAVGGYEQFF.

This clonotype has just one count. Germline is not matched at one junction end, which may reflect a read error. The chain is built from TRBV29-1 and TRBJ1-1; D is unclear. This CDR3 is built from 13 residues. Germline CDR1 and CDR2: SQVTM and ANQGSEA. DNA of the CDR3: TGCGGCGTCTATCACAGTCTGAGCACTGAAGCTTTCTTT. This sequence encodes CGVYHSLSTEAFF.

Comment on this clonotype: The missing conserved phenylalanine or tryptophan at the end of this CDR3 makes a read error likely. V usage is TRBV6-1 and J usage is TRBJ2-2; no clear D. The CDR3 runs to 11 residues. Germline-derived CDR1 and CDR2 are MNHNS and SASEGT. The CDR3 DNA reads TGTGTCTGCAGTGCCGTCGGGGAGCTGTTTATT. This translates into CVCSAVGELFI.

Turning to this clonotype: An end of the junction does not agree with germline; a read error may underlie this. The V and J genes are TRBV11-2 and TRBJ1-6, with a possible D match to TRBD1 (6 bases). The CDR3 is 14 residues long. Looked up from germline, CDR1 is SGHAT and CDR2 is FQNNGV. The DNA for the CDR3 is TGTGCCAACGGGAAAGGGACAAGGGATTCACCCCTACACTTT. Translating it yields CANGKGTRDSPLHF.

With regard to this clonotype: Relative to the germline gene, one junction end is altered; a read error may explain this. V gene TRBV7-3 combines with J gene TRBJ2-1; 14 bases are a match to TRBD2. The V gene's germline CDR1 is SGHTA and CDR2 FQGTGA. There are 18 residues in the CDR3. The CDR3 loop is CASSSVGGTSGRANEQLF. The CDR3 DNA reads TGCGCCAGCAGCTCGGTGGGAGGGACTAGCGGGAGAGCAAATGAGCAGTTATTC.

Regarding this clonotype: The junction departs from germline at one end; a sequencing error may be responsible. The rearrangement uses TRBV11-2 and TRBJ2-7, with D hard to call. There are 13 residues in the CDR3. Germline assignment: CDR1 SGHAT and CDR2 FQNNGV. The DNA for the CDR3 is TGTGCCAGCAAGATTGCGGTGAACTACGGGCAGTATTTC. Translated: CASKIAVNYGQYF.

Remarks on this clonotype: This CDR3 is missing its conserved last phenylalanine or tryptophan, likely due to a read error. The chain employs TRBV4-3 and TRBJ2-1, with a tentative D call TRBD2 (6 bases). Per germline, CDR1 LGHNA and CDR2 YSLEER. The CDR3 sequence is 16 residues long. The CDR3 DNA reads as TGCGCCAGCAGCCAAGATGCGGGAAGCCCCTATAATGAGCAGTTCCTC. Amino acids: CASSQDAGSPYNEQFL.

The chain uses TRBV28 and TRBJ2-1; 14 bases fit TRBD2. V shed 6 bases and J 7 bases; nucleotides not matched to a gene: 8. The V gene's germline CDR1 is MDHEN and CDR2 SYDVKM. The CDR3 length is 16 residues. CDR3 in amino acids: CASSPGTSGSTNEQFF. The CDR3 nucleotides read TGTGCCAGCAGCCCCGGGACTAGCGGGAGTACAAATGAGCAGTTCTTC.

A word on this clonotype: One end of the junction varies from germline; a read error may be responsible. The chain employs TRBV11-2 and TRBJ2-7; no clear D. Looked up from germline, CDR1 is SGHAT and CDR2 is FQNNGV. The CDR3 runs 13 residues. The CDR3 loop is CASEIVGNYEQHF. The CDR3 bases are TGTGCCAGCGAGATTGTGGGGAACTACGAGCAGCACTTC.

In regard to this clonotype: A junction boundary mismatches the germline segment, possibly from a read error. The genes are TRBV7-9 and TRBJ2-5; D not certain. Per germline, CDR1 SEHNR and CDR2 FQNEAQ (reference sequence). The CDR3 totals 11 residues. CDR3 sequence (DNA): TGTGTCAGCACATTTAGAGAGACCCAGTACTTC. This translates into CVSTFRETQYF. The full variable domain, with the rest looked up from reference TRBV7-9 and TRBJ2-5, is DTGVSQNPRHKITKRGQNVTFRCDPISEHNRLYWYRQTLGQGPEFLTYFQNEAQLEKSRLLSDRFSAERPKGSFSTLEIQRTEQGDSAMYLCVSTFRETQYFGPGTRLLVL.

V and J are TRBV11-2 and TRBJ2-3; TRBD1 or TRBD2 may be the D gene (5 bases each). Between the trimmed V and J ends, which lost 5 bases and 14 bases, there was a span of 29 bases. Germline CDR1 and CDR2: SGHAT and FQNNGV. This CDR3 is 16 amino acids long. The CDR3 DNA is TGTGCCAGCAGCCGGACGCGACAGCGAAGGGGAGATAGGCTGTATTTT. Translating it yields CASSRTRQRRGDRLYF.

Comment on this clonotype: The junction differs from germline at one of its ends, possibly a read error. CDR3 sequence (DNA): TGTGTCAGCAGCTTAGTGAGGGATACGAACACCGGGGAGCTGTTTTTT. It encodes CVSSLVRDTNTGELFF. The V call is TRBV11-1, the J call TRBJ2-2, with a weak D call TRBD2 (5 bases). Germline CDR1 and CDR2: SGHAT and FQDESV (reference sequence). This CDR3 spans 16 amino acids.

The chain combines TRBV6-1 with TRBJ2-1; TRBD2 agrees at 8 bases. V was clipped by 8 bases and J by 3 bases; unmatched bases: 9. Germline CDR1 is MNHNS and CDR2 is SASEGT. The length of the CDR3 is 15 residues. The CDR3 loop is CASFTLSGSYNEQFF. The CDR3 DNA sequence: TGTGCCAGCTTTACCCTAAGCGGGAGCTACAATGAGCAGTTCTTC.

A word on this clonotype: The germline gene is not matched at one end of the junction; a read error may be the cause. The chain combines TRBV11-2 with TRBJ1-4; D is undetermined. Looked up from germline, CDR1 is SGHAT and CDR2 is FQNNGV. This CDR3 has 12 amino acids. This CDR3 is CASSPWGGKLSF. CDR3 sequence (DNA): TGCGCCAGCAGCCCCTGGGGAGGAAAACTGTCTTTT.

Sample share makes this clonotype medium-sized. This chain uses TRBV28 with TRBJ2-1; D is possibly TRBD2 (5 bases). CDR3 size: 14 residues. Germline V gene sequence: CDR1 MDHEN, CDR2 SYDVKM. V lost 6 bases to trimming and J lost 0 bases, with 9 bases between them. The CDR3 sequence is CASREVSSYNEQFF. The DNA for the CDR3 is TGTGCCAGCAGGGAGGTGAGCTCCTACAATGAGCAGTTCTTC.

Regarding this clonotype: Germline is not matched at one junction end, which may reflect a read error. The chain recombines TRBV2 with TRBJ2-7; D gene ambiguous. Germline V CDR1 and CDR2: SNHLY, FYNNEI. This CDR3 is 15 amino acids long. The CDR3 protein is CVSSDLRPGAYEQYF. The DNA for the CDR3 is TGTGTCAGCAGTGATCTGCGACCAGGAGCCTACGAGCAGTACTTC.

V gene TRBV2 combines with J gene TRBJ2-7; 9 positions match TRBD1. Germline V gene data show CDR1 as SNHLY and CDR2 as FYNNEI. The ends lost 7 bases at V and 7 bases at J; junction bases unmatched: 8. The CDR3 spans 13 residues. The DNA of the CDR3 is TGTGCCAGCATGCGGACAGGGGAATATGAGCAGTACTTC. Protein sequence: CASMRTGEYEQYF.